The clone carrying this T cell receptor (beta chain) was found many times. The germline CDR1 and CDR2 sequences are DFQATT and SNEGSKA (reference sequence). The V and J ends lost 3 bases and 9 bases, in that order; junction bases with no gene match: 5. CDR3 length: 12 amino acids. This sample is drawn from a study of identical twins. Healthy Caucasian individuals made up all the donors. TCRdb re-called the 5' RACE reads with MiXCR, one entry per CDR3 protein. The sample yields over 200,000 distinct CDR3 sequences, more than 9% seen once. What was sequenced was memory T cells sorted from blood. The clonotype comes from a man over 45 in good health. This chain uses TRBV20-1 with TRBJ2-4; 7 nucleotides match TRBD1. CDR3 nucleotides: TGCAGTGCTAGGACAGGGAGCGGCATTCAGTACTTC. Its translation is CSARTGSGIQYF.